This TCR beta chain was captured in a study of radiation and T cells in renal cell carcinoma. Time point noted: blood 2 weeks post-SBRT. Treatment of the sample: 15 Gy SBRT to primary tumor, nephrectomy 4 weeks later. Clear cell pathology was present in this patient's renal cell carcinoma. Assay used: immunoSEQ multiplex PCR; TCRdb lists only in-frame clones, some missing. The profile covers 100,000 to 150,000 clones, with about four fifths appearing a single time and 5.8% taken by the ten largest. Whole-study findings and limits: In blood, top tumor clones expanded by 2 weeks, shrinking by 4. Pretreatment tumor biopsies were lacking, so baseline clonotypes are unknown.

V was clipped by 1 base and J by 2 bases, with 7 bases between them. Germline lookup yields CDR1 SGHRS and CDR2 YFSETQ. The CDR3 is made up of 13 amino acids. Turning to this clone: The antigen is undetermined.

The receptor was derived from a man in his fifties with renal cell carcinoma. The chain couples TRBV5-1 to TRBJ2-7; D is ambiguous. Material: blood, obtained from a patient whose treatment included radiotherapy and nephrectomy. The CDR3 sequence: CASSLQQTYEQYF. The CDR3 nucleotides are TGCGCCAGCAGCTTGCAACAGACCTACGAGCAGTACTTC.